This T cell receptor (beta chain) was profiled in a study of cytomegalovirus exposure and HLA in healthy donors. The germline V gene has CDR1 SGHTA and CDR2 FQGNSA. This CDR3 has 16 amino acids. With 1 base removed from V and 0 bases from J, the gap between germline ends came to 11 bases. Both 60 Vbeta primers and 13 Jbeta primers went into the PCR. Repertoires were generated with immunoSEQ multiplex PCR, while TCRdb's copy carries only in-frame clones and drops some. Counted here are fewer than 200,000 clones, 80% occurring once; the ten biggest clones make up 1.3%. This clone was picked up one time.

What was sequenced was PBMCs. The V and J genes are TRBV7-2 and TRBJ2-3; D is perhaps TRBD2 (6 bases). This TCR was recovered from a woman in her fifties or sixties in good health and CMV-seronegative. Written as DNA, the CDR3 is TGTGCCAGCAGCTTAGGGTCGGCGGGGAGCACAGATACGCAGTATTTT. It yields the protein CASSLGSAGSTDTQYF. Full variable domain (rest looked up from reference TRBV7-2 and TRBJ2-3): GAGVSQSPSNKVTEKGKDVELRCDPISGHTALYWYRQSLGQGLEFLIYFQGNSAPDKSGLPSDRFSAERTGGSVSTLTIQRTQQEDSAVYLCASSLGSAGSTDTQYFGPGTRLTVL.